Described below is a single T cell receptor (beta chain) sequence and its context. Its antigen target is currently unknown. The sample holds no much larger clone one base away, and base qualities are not on file. The CDR3, from cysteine to phenylalanine, totals 13 residues. Solely the CDR3 DNA is kept, with 39 bases framed from the first base. V is cut by 1 base and J by 6 bases, and the space between the germline ends is 6 bases. CDR1 and CDR2 were assigned from the germline V gene as SGHVS and FNYEAQ. The data stem from a study of technical replicates of blood from several donors (dated 2017 in TCRdb). The library was built by means of the immunoSEQ multiplex PCR assay. TCRdb re-hosts the immuneACCESS table, in-frame sequences only. Its copies lack some clones; in the studies checked, an unresolved V gene accounts for under half of them, and the cause for the rest is not known. For this sample the table gives approximately 49,000 clones, of which 92% were detected only once. The ten most abundant clones make up approximately 3.6% of the sample.

This sequence originates from a human donor in good health. Some clones in this sample may be carry-over from other donors' samples. Sequencing was performed on PBMCs. The sequence is built from TRBV7-6 and TRBJ1-4; the D gene assignment is ambiguous. The CDR3 loop reads CASSLESDEKLFF. The DNA sequence reads TGTGCCAGCAGCTTAGAATCTGATGAAAAACTGTTTTTT.